Given below is one T cell receptor beta chain in context. The antigen remains unidentified. Mismatch repair deficiency was confirmed in all patients, by PCR or immunohistochemistry. TCRs were sequenced from a few patients responding to pembrolizumab. The data were taken from a study of PD-1 blockade in mismatch repair-deficient tumors. At the level of the study: Patients had some twelve mismatch repair-deficient cancer types, all previously treated and progressing. Overall study results and limits: After pembrolizumab, tumor-resident clones rose rapidly, then generally contracted before radiologic responses.

This table comes from immunoSEQ multiplex PCR, and its TCRdb copy is limited to in-frame clones, with some not included. The sample has just under 80,000 clones, more than 80% seen once. Specimen: peripheral blood, collected 44 weeks after starting pembrolizumab. The clonotype was recovered from an adult with mismatch repair-deficient cancer.

CDR3 DNA: TGTGCCAGCAGTGAATCCTATGGCGCTTTCTTT. This sequence encodes CASSESYGAFF. The chain recombines TRBV2 with TRBJ1-1; D call uncertain. V lost 2 bases, J lost 11 bases, and 9 bases lay in between. This CDR3 has 11 residues. The germline gives CDR1 SNHLY, CDR2 FYNNEI.